The TCR beta chain under discussion was sequenced for a study of T cells after yellow fever vaccination. Study outcomes and limitations: Most primary-vaccination clones recurred post-booster (roughly 96% CD4, about 87% CD8).

TCRdb used MiXCR to reprocess the 5' RACE reads, holding one entry per CDR3 protein. The sample has a few hundred thousand distinct CDR3 sequences, 8.7% seen once; the top ten hold 3% to 3.5%. Trimming removed 7 bases from V and 0 bases from J, with 18 bases in between. Germline V gene data show CDR1 as LNHDA and CDR2 as SQIVND (reference sequence). The CDR3 contains 16 residues. In this sample, this clonotype turned up a few times. Its matching antigen is unknown. The chain employs TRBV19 and TRBJ1-1, with D possibly TRBD1 on 6 matching bases. The specimen was CD4+ T cells sorted from PBMCs, collected 5 days after the yellow fever booster vaccination. This TCR was sampled from a man younger than 35 who received the YFV17D yellow fever vaccine. CDR3 loop: CASTRTSTGMNTEAFF. In DNA form, the CDR3 reads TGTGCCAGTACCAGGACGAGTACAGGGATGAACACTGAAGCTTTCTTT.